This entry lists 17 T cell receptor beta chains sequenced from one sample in a study of cytomegalovirus exposure and HLA in healthy donors. The primer mix had 60 Vbeta and 13 Jbeta primers. Using immunoSEQ multiplex PCR, the repertoire was profiled, and TCRdb retains in-frame clones only, with some absent. This table holds about 140,000 clones, over 70% found once. Sequenced: PBMCs. The source is a male donor in good health and CMV-seronegative.

Comments on this clone: An end of the junction does not agree with germline; a read error may underlie this. J is TRBJ1-1 and V is TRBV28; D remains unclear. The CDR3 length is 15 residues. The germline V gene encodes CDR1 MDHEN and CDR2 SYDVKM. The DNA of the CDR3 is TGTGCCAGCAATTTACAGATGCCGATGAACACTGAAGCTTTCTTT. Residues: CASNLQMPMNTEAFF. The variable domain in full, with the rest retrieved from reference TRBV28 and TRBJ1-1, is DVKVTQSSRYLVKRTGEKVFLECVQDMDHENMFWYRQDPGLGLRLIYFSYDVKMKEKGDIPEGYSVSREKKERFSLILESASTNQTSMYLCASNLQMPMNTEAFFGQGTRLTVV.

There are a few counts of this clone. This rearrangement joins TRBV2 to TRBJ1-2, with D unresolved. The CDR3 loop spans 17 amino acids. CDR1 SNHLY and CDR2 FYNNEI come from the germline V gene. V lost 3 bases to trimming and J lost 1 base, with 18 bases between them. The CDR3 region is CASSEFFLLHRNYGYTF. Here the CDR3 DNA reads TGTGCCAGCAGTGAGTTTTTCCTATTGCACCGTAACTATGGCTACACCTTC.

V gene TRBV4-1 combines with J gene TRBJ2-1, with D perhaps TRBD2 (6 bases). The CDR3 runs 17 residues. V was shortened by 0 bases and J by 3 bases, with 15 bases between the two germline ends. Germline-derived CDR1 and CDR2 are MGHRA and YSYEKL. CDR3 in amino acids: CASSQDILEDYYNEQFF. In DNA, the CDR3 is TGCGCCAGCAGCCAAGACATTTTAGAGGACTACTACAATGAGCAGTTCTTC.

A few counts support this clone. The chain joins TRBV28 to TRBJ1-2, with 7 nucleotides matching TRBD1. Unmatched junction bases numbered 9, after V lost 7 bases and J lost 4 bases. This CDR3 has 14 residues. CDR1 MDHEN and CDR2 SYDVKM come from the germline V gene. Here the CDR3 reads CASIQYRDSYGYTF. CDR3 DNA: TGTGCCAGCATTCAATACCGGGACAGCTATGGCTACACCTTC.

For the CDR3, the DNA is TGTGCCAGCAGTTATCCGGGACAGGGGCAAGAGACCCAGTACTTC. Residues: CASSYPGQGQETQYF. V gene TRBV6-6 combines with J gene TRBJ2-5, with 10 bases lining up with TRBD1. With 3 bases clipped from V and 2 bases from J, the junction kept 3 bases outside the gene matches. The CDR3 spans 15 residues. The germline V gene has CDR1 MNHNY and CDR2 SVGAGI (reference sequence).

This chain connects TRBV28 to TRBJ2-7; TRBD2 is a possible D gene (7 bases). Trimming removed 7 bases at V and 0 bases at J, with 19 bases between. Looked up from germline, CDR1 is MDHEN and CDR2 is SYDVKM. The CDR3 sequence is 16 residues long. The CDR3 spells CASTRGGGSSSYEQYF. The DNA of the CDR3 is TGTGCCAGCACCCGAGGGGGGGGTTCAAGCTCCTACGAGCAGTACTTC.

This clone was observed once. J is TRBJ2-2 and V is TRBV6-5; 7 positions match TRBD2. V lost 4 bases to trimming and J lost 7 bases; unmatched junction nucleotides: 3. Germline V CDR1 and CDR2: MNHEY, SVGAGI. CDR3 length equals 13 residues. CDR3 sequence: CASSLGEGGELFF. CDR3 DNA: TGTGCCAGCAGTTTAGGGGAGGGCGGGGAGCTGTTTTTT.

The chain has TRBV7-9 and TRBJ1-4, with TRBD1 matching over 7 bases. Germline V CDR1 and CDR2: SEHNR, FQNEAQ (reference sequence). CDR3 size: 13 residues. V shed 7 bases and J 3 bases; nucleotides not matched to a gene: 2. The CDR3 DNA is TGTGCCAGCAACGACAGGGCTAATGAAAAACTGTTTTTT. Encoded protein: CASNDRANEKLFF.

V usage is TRBV29-1 and J usage is TRBJ1-1; the D is unclear. The length of the CDR3 is 11 residues. With 4 bases removed from V and 6 bases from J, the gap between germline ends came to 9 bases. Germline V CDR1 and CDR2: SQVTM, ANQGSEA. CDR3 DNA: TGCAGCGTTGTGGATAGCCCTGAAGCTTTCTTT. This gives the protein CSVVDSPEAFF.

V is TRBV7-2 and J is TRBJ2-1, with 9 bases that match TRBD2. The CDR3 spans 16 residues. Germline V CDR1 and CDR2: SGHTA, FQGNSA. V lost 5 bases, J lost 5 bases, and 10 bases stayed unmatched. The CDR3 sequence is CASSPRLAEIHNEQFF. Here the CDR3 DNA reads TGTGCCAGCAGCCCCAGACTAGCGGAGATTCACAATGAGCAGTTCTTC.

This rearrangement joins TRBV5-1 to TRBJ1-2; TRBD1 aligns across 7 bases. Germline V CDR1 and CDR2: SGHRS, YFSETQ. V was clipped by 0 bases and J by 5 bases; unmatched bases: 7. The CDR3 contains 15 residues. The CDR3 here is CASSLEEGAWYGYTF. The DNA for the CDR3 is TGCGCCAGCAGCTTGGAGGAGGGGGCATGGTATGGCTACACCTTC.

The chain couples TRBV6-5 to TRBJ2-7; 10 bases match TRBD1. The germline gives CDR1 MNHEY, CDR2 SVGAGI. V dropped 6 bases and J dropped 4; count of bases not matched to a gene: 6. CDR3 size: 14 residues. CDR3 sequence reads: CASSLGTGVYEQYF. The CDR3 nucleotides read TGTGCCAGCAGCCTCGGGACAGGGGTGTACGAGCAGTACTTC.

This clone was found a few times. The CDR3 protein is CSVEKTGVYEQYF. CDR3 coding DNA: TGCAGCGTTGAAAAGACAGGGGTCTACGAGCAGTACTTC. The V and J genes are TRBV29-1 and TRBJ2-7; 8 bases fit TRBD1. CDR1 and CDR2 from the germline V gene are SQVTM and ANQGSEA. CDR3 length: 13 amino acids. J gave up 3 bases and V 2 bases, and 3 bases lay outside the gene matches.

The chain recombines TRBV29-1 with TRBJ2-7, with TRBD2 as a possible D gene (7 bases). This CDR3 has 12 amino acids. V was clipped by 6 bases and J by 3 bases, with 12 bases between them. The germline V gene has CDR1 SQVTM and CDR2 ANQGSEA. The DNA of the CDR3 is TGCAGCGTGGGCGGGGGCAACTACGAGCAGTACTTC. Amino acids: CSVGGGNYEQYF.

The rearrangement links TRBV7-6 to TRBJ1-5, with D maybe TRBD1 (5 bases). Per the germline V gene, CDR1 is SGHVS and CDR2 is FNYEAQ. This CDR3 contains 16 residues. V dropped 5 bases and J dropped 5 bases, with 19 bases sitting between them. This CDR3 reads CASSPTTDSRYQPQHF. CDR3 sequence (DNA): TGTGCCAGCAGCCCAACTACCGACAGCCGTTATCAGCCCCAGCATTTT.

In its sample, this clone was seen once. The chain combines TRBV5-1 with TRBJ2-3, with 8 positions matching TRBD2. J lost 2 bases, V lost 8 bases, and 10 bases had no gene match. Germline V gene lookup returns CDR1 SGHRS and CDR2 YFSETQ. The CDR3 covers 15 residues. In nucleotides, the CDR3 is TGCGCCAGTGGTGTCCGGGGGGGTCCCACAGATACGCAGTATTTT. It codes for CASGVRGGPTDTQYF. Full variable domain (remainder filled in from reference TRBV5-1 and TRBJ2-3): KAGVTQTPRYLIKTRGQQVTLSCSPISGHRSVSWYQQTPGQGLQFLFEYFSETQRNKGNFPGRFSGRQFSNSRSEMNVSTLELGDSALYLCASGVRGGPTDTQYFGPGTRLTVL.

CDR3 sequence: CSAEVQDRGRFHYGYTF. In nucleotides, the CDR3 is TGCAGCGCCGAGGTCCAGGACAGGGGGCGCTTTCACTATGGCTACACCTTC. The rearrangement uses TRBV29-1 and TRBJ1-2; 11 nucleotides line up with TRBD1. The CDR3 is 17 amino acids. Trimming took 7 bases from V and 3 from J; bases not matched to a gene: 16. Germline CDR1 SQVTM, CDR2 ANQGSEA.